Listed below are T cell receptor beta chains from one sample, sequenced in a study of OX40 agonist ivuxolimab in advanced cancers. Repertoires were generated with immunoSEQ multiplex PCR, while TCRdb's copy carries only in-frame clones and drops some. The data hold 50,000 to 60,000 clones, with approximately 89% observed a single time. The source material was CD4+ or CD8+ T cells sorted from blood, sampled in a trial of the OX40 agonist ivuxolimab. The origin of the receptors is an adult with an advanced solid tumor such as melanoma, head and neck, liver or kidney cancer. CDR3s include the opening cysteine and the closing phenylalanine or tryptophan. The order of the fields is D gene, V gene, J gene, CDR3 protein, CDR3 DNA. The D gene is left open where the match is weak.

d_call: NA
v_call: TRBV5-4
j_call: TRBJ1-2
cdr3_aa: CASSFGISYGYTF
cdr3_nt: TGTGCCAGCAGCTTTGGGATTTCGTATGGCTACACCTTC

d_call: TRBD1
v_call: TRBV2
j_call: TRBJ1-5
cdr3_aa: CASSPGQGSNQPQHF
cdr3_nt: TGTGCCAGCAGTCCGGGACAGGGGAGTAATCAGCCCCAGCATTTT

d_call: NA
v_call: TRBV19
j_call: TRBJ2-7
cdr3_aa: CASSIIVDSPYEQYF
cdr3_nt: TGTGCCAGTAGTATAATAGTCGACAGTCCCTACGAGCAGTACTTC

d_call: NA
v_call: TRBV28
j_call: TRBJ2-7
cdr3_aa: CASSSGQNYEQYF
cdr3_nt: TGTGCCAGCAGCTCCGGACAGAACTACGAGCAGTACTTC

d_call: NA
v_call: TRBV6-1
j_call: TRBJ2-2
cdr3_aa: CASRPQGTGELFF
cdr3_nt: TGTGCCAGCAGACCACAGGGAACCGGGGAGCTGTTTTTT

d_call: NA
v_call: TRBV7-2
j_call: TRBJ1-5
cdr3_aa: CASSSGRQPQHF
cdr3_nt: TGTGCCAGCAGCTCCGGGAGGCAGCCCCAGCATTTT

d_call: NA
v_call: TRBV5-1
j_call: TRBJ1-2
cdr3_aa: CASSLAGQPYGYTF
cdr3_nt: TGCGCCAGCAGCTTGGCCGGACAGCCCTATGGCTACACCTTC

d_call: NA
v_call: TRBV14
j_call: TRBJ2-7
cdr3_aa: CASSPSPLLGLSLSYEQYF
cdr3_nt: TGTGCCAGCAGCCCCTCCCCGCTCCTAGGACTCTCACTCTCCTACGAGCAGTACTTC

d_call: TRBD1
v_call: TRBV5-4
j_call: TRBJ2-5
cdr3_aa: CASSFLGTGRETQYF
cdr3_nt: TGTGCCAGCAGCTTTCTTGGGACAGGGAGGGAGACCCAGTACTTC

d_call: NA
v_call: TRBV28
j_call: TRBJ2-1
cdr3_aa: CASSFARGSMGSEQFF
cdr3_nt: TGTGCCAGCAGTTTCGCGCGTGGGTCCATGGGGAGTGAGCAGTTCTTC

d_call: TRBD2
v_call: TRBV28
j_call: TRBJ2-5
cdr3_aa: CASRLGLGTETQYF
cdr3_nt: TGTGCCAGCAGACTCGGACTAGGTACGGAGACCCAGTACTTC